A single sample is the source of the 9 T cell receptor beta chains below, sequenced in a study of vaccination and CD4 T cells after COVID-19. The study sequenced cultured CD4+ T cell DNA using the Oncomine TCR Beta short-read assay. MiXCR, applied by TCRdb to the PCR reads, yields one record per CDR3 protein. The table records about 15,000 distinct CDR3 sequences, nearly 80% of them present only once. Described treatment: roughly nine-day PBMC culture with coronavirus spike peptide pools or control peptides (ViraFEST assay). Their specific antigens are unknown. The sequences come from CD4+ T cells from blood, cultured in vitro, collected after SARS-CoV-2 vaccination. These TCRs come from a human donor who received a COVID-19 vaccine.

The chain combines TRBV20-1 with TRBJ2-2; possible D gene TRBD1, 6 bases. Germline V gene data show CDR1 as DFQATT and CDR2 as SNEGSKA (reference sequence). CDR3 length: 17 amino acids. V was pared by 0 bases and J by 6 bases, with 20 bases between. CDR3 region: CSARDSRTERTPGELFF. CDR3 bases: TGCAGTGCTAGAGATAGTAGGACAGAGCGAACACCCGGGGAGCTGTTTTTT.

The rearrangement joins TRBV5-4 to TRBJ2-1; maybe TRBD2 (7 bases). Germline CDR1 is SGHNT and CDR2 is YYREEE (reference sequence). The CDR3 runs 14 residues. V lost 0 bases, J lost 8 bases, and 12 bases lay in between. The CDR3 loop reads CASSLGGGADEQFF. CDR3 DNA: TGTGCCAGCAGCTTGGGTGGGGGGGCCGATGAGCAGTTCTTC. Variable domain in full (rest from reference TRBV5-4 and TRBJ2-1): ETGVTQSPTHLIKTRGQQVTLRCSSQSGHNTVSWYQQALGQGPQFIFQYYREEENGRGNFPPRFSGLQFPNYSSELNVNALELDDSALYLCASSLGGGADEQFFGPGTRLTVL.

This clonotype was observed a handful of times. V and J are TRBV7-9 and TRBJ1-6, with TRBD1 identical over 8 bases. The trim removed 10 bases at V and 7 bases at J, leaving 6 bases unmatched. This CDR3 comprises 13 residues. Germline V lookup: CDR1 SEHNR, CDR2 FQNEAQ (reference sequence). The CDR3 here is CATRTGMNSPLHF. The CDR3 bases are TGTGCCACCAGGACAGGGATGAATTCACCCCTCCACTTT.

The rearrangement uses TRBV10-3 and TRBJ1-2; a weak D match, TRBD1 (5 bases). CDR1 and CDR2 (germline): ENHRY, SYGVKD. This CDR3 is 17 amino acids long. The germline V and J ends were trimmed by 2 bases and 3 bases, with 19 bases remaining between them. CDR3 sequence: CAISEKPGTAVYYGYTF. As DNA, the CDR3 is TGTGCCATCAGTGAGAAGCCCGGGACGGCTGTTTACTATGGCTACACCTTC.

The chain couples TRBV19 to TRBJ1-5; D not certain. The CDR3 spans 14 residues. CDR1 is LNHDA, CDR2 SQIVND, per germline (reference sequence). V lost 3 bases, J lost 1 base, and 7 bases lay in between. The CDR3 protein is CASSIPRSNQPQHF. In DNA form, the CDR3 reads TGTGCCAGTAGTATCCCCCGGAGCAATCAGCCCCAGCATTTT.

The chain combines TRBV24-1 with TRBJ2-3, with 12 bases lining up with TRBD2. V trimming: 4 bases; J trimming: 3 bases; junction bases outside the gene matches: 4. This CDR3 is 16 amino acids long. The V gene's germline CDR1 is KGHDR and CDR2 SFDVKD. The CDR3 DNA sequence: TGTGCCACCAGTGAGCCTAGCGGGGGGGCGACAGATACGCAGTATTTT. Amino acid sequence: CATSEPSGGATDTQYF.

The gene calls are TRBV15 and TRBJ1-1; D might be TRBD1 (5 bases). CDR1 LNHNV and CDR2 YYDKDF come from the germline V gene (reference sequence). V was pared by 0 bases and J by 7 bases, with 9 bases between. The CDR3 extends over 13 amino acids. Written as DNA, the CDR3 is TGTGCCACCAGCAGAGATCCGGGGGTTGAAGCTTTCTTT. Translated: CATSRDPGVEAFF.

This clonotype has just a few counts. This rearrangement joins TRBV25-1 to TRBJ1-3; D call uncertain. CDR1 and CDR2 from the germline V gene are MGHDK and SYGVNS. This CDR3 has 14 residues. Trimming removed 5 bases from V and 0 bases from J, with 8 bases in between. The CDR3 spells CASSRSDSGNTIYF. CDR3 nucleotides: TGTGCCAGCAGTCGAAGCGACTCTGGAAACACCATATATTTT.

This clonotype was counted between two and nine times. The chain couples TRBV6-1 to TRBJ1-5, with a weak D call TRBD1 (6 bases). There are 14 residues in the CDR3. Germline V gives CDR1 MNHNS, CDR2 SASEGT. V lost 6 bases and J lost 6, with 15 bases in between. The CDR3 sequence: CASRDTGLTQPQHF. The CDR3 DNA follows: TGTGCCAGCAGAGATACAGGGTTAACTCAGCCCCAGCATTTT.